The T cell receptor (beta chain) under discussion was sequenced for a study of cytomegalovirus exposure and HLA in healthy donors (dated 2017 in TCRdb). With regard to the full study: The 666 repertoires of the first cohort and the 110 or so validation repertoires were produced on the same platform, according to a later analysis. The study aimed to test whether signatures of past pathogen exposure could be identified by cataloging public T cell receptors. A separate validation cohort of roughly 130 different subjects was used in addition to the roughly 640-subject first cohort. To predict cytomegalovirus infection status, the study combined high-throughput TCR immunosequencing, statistical association of individual TCRs with disease status, and machine learning.

Beyond this particular receptor, the publication reports: The classifier was reported to diagnose cytomegalovirus status with high specificity and sensitivity in both the original and validation cohorts. Three of the identified cytomegalovirus-associated TCR beta chains were confirmed in vitro to be specific for cytomegalovirus antigens. The validation cohort had no HLA typing available for a later analysis, so co-occurrence within that cohort was assessed over all 130 or so repertoires. Across donors, most TCR sequences were observed very rarely, whereas some public TCRs were present in many individuals. The authors suggested that the approach could potentially be generalized to other disease states and immunological phenotypes. Of the cluster scores, roughly 95% were above 0 in a later analysis, which found that TCRs clustered in the first cohort also tended to co-occur in the 120 validation repertoires. A total of 150 or so TCR beta chains were listed by the study as associated with cytomegalovirus.

This clone was observed a single time. Its recognized antigen is unknown. Per-base qualities were not stored, and no clone one base away is much larger. Donors formed part of the validation cohort, which comprised about 120 subjects and was distinct from the first cohort of fewer than 750 subjects. The receptor library was made with the immunoSEQ multiplex PCR assay. The original pipeline was this. A statistical classification framework was built for diagnosing cytomegalovirus status from the catalog of TCR beta chain sequences. TCRdb stores this immuneACCESS table with in-frame sequences only. Part of the clones is absent; in the studies checked, under half of the shortfall reflects unresolved V genes, and no reason is known for the rest. V and J calls and clone size are given by that table; D and trimming were obtained from the DNA. The sample table records some 170,000 clones; 87% of these occur just once. The ten largest account for roughly 1.5% of the sample.

As encoded in the germline V gene, CDR1 is MGHRA while CDR2 is YSYEKL. Including cysteine and phenylalanine, the CDR3 has 15 amino acids. Just CDR3 DNA is preserved here, 45 bases in frame from base 1. The trim is 0 bases for V and 2 bases for J, with a gap of 10 bases between the germline ends. In this chain, TRBV4-1 is recombined with TRBJ1-2; no confident D gene assignment can be made. The receptor's source is a woman younger than 45 in good health and CMV-seronegative. Sequencing was performed on PBMCs. In nucleotides, the sequence is TGCGCCAGCAGCCAAGATGGCTGGCAGAACTATGGCTACACCTTC. This is translated as CASSQDGWQNYGYTF.